The clone carrying this TCR beta chain was found once. This record comes from a study of CD8 T cells in Susac syndrome. When the RNA was reverse transcribed, random hexamers were used with an input of about 0.45 to 1 ug. TCRdb analysed the immunoSEQ multiplex PCR reads with MiXCR anew, one entry per CDR3 protein. The sample records around 120,000 distinct CDR3 sequences, 85% to 95% being singletons. The sample consisted of CD4+ T cells from PBMCs. This TCR derives from a human donor with multiple sclerosis.

Here the CDR3 DNA reads TGTGCCAGCCCTCGTCGTCCGGGACAGGGACCCCTACAAGAGACCCAGTACTTC. This gives the protein CASPRRPGQGPLQETQYF. V usage is TRBV25-1 and J usage is TRBJ2-5, with 9 bases matching TRBD1. The CDR3 is 18 residues long. Per the germline V gene, CDR1 is MGHDK and CDR2 is SYGVNS. V dropped 8 bases and J dropped 2; count of bases not matched to a gene: 18.